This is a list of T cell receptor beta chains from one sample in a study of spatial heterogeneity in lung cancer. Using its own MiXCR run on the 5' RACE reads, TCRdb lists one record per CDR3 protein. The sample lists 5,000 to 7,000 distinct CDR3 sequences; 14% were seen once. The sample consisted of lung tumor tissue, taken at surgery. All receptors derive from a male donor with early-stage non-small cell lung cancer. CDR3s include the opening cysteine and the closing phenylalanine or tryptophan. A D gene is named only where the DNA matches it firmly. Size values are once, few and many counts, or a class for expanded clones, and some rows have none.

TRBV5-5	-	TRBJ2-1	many	CASSLIGRTDNEQFF	TGTGCCAGCAGCTTAATCGGGCGGACAGACAATGAGCAGTTCTTC
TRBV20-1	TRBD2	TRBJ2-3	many	CSAIRTSGTDTQYF	TGCAGTGCTATCAGGACTAGCGGAACAGATACGCAGTATTTT
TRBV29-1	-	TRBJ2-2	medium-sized	CSVGRSNTGELFF	TGCAGCGTTGGGAGGAGTAACACCGGGGAGCTGTTTTTT
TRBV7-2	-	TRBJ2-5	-	CASGETQYF	TGTGCCAGCGGGGAGACCCAGTACTTC
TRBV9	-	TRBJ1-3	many	CASSQMGGSGNTIYF	TGTGCCAGCAGCCAGATGGGGGGCAGTGGAAACACCATATATTTT
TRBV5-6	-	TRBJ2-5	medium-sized	CASSFGGLQETQYF	TGTGCCAGCAGCTTTGGGGGGCTCCAAGAGACCCAGTACTTC
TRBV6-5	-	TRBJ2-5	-	CASKLTQQETQYF	TGTGCCAGCAAGCTGACACAGCAAGAGACCCAGTACTTC
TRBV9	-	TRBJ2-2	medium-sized	CASSLSGAYANTGELFF	TGTGCCAGCAGCCTATCCGGGGCGTACGCGAACACCGGGGAGCTGTTTTTT
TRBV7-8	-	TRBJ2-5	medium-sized	CASRAPVGETQYF	TGTGCCAGCAGGGCCCCAGTTGGGGAGACCCAGTACTTC
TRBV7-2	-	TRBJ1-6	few	CASSLEAALGSPLHF	TGTGCCAGCAGCTTAGAAGCCGCCTTAGGGTCACCCCTCCACTTT
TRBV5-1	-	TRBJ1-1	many	CASSLAPGLNTEAFF	TGCGCCAGCAGCTTGGCCCCGGGGCTGAACACTGAAGCTTTCTTT